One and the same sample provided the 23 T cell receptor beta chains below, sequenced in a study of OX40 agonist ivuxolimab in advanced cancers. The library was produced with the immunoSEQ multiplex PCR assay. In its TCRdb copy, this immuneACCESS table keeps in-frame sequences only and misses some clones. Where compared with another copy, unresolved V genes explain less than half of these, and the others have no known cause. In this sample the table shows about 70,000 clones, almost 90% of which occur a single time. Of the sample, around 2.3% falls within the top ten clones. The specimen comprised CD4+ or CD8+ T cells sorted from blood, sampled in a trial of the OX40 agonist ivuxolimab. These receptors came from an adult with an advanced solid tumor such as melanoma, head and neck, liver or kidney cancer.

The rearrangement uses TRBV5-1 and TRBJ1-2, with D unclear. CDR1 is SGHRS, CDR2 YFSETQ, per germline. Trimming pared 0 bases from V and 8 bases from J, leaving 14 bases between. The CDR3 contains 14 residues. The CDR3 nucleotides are TGCGCCAGCAGCTTGGCCCCGGGATCGGAAGGCTACACCTTC. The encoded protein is CASSLAPGSEGYTF.

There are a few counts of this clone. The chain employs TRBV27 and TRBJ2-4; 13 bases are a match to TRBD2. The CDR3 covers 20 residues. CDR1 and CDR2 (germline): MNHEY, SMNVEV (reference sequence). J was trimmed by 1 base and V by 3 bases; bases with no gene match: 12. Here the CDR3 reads CASSFSGTSGIKSAKNIQYF. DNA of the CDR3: TGTGCCAGCAGTTTTTCCGGGACTAGCGGGATTAAATCTGCCAAAAACATTCAGTACTTC.

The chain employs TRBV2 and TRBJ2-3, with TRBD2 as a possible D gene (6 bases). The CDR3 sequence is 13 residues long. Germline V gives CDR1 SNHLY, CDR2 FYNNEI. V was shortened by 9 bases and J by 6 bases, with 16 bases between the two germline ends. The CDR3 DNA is TGTGCCAGTATGAGGGACTTTTCGGATACGCAGTATTTT. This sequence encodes CASMRDFSDTQYF.

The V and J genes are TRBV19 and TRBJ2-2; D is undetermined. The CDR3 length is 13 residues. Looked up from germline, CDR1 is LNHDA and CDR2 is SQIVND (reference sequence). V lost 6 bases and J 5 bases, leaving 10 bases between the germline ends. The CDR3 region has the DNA TGTGCCAGTAGCCAAAGTTGGACCGGGGAGCTGTTTTTT. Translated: CASSQSWTGELFF.

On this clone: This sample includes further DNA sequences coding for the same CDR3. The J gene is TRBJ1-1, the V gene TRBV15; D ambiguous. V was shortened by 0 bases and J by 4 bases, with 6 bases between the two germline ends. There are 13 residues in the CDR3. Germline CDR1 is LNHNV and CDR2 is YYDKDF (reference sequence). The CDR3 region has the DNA TGTGCCACCAGCAGAGATCTCGGCACTGAAGCTTTCTTT. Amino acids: CATSRDLGTEAFF. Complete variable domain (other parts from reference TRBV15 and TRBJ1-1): DAMVIQNPRYQVTQFGKPVTLSCSQTLNHNVMYWYQQKSSQAPKLLFHYYDKDFNNEADTPDNFQSRRPNTSFCFLDIRSPGLGDTAMYLCATSRDLGTEAFFGQGTRLTVV.

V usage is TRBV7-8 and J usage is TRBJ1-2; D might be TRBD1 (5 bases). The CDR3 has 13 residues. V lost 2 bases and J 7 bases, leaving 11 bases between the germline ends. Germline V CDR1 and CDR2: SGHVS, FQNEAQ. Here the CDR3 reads CASSLSRERGYTF. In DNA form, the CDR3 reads TGTGCCAGCAGCTTAAGCAGGGAACGTGGCTACACCTTC. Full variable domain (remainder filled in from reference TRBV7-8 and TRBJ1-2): GAGVSQSPRYKVAKRGQDVALRCDPISGHVSLFWYQQALGQGPEFLTYFQNEAQLDKSGLPSDRFFAERPEGSVSTLKIQRTQQEDSAVYLCASSLSRERGYTFGSGTRLTVV.

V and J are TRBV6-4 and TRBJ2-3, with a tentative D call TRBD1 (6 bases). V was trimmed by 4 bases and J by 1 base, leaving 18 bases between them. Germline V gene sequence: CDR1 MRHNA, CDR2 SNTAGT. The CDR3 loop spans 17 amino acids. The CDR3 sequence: CASSGTGTLGCTDTQYF. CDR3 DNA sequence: TGTGCCAGCAGTGGAACAGGGACCCTTGGATGCACAGATACGCAGTATTTT.

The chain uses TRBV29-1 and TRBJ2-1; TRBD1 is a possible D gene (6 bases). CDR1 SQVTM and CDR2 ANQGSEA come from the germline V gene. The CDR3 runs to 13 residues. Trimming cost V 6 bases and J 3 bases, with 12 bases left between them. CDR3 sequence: CSVGTGIYNEQFF. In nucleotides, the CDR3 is TGCAGCGTGGGTACAGGGATCTACAATGAGCAGTTCTTC.

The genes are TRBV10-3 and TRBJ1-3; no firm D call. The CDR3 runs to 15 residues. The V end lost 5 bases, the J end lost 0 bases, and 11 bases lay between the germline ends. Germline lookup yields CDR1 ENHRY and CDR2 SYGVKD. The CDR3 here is CAISKAQFSGNTIYF. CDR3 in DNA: TGTGCCATCAGTAAAGCACAATTCTCTGGAAACACCATATATTTT.

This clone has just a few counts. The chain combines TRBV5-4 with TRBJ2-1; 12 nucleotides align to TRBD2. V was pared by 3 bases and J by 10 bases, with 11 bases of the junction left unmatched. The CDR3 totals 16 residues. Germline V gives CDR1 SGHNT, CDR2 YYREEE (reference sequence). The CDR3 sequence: CASSSRTSGTRGEQFF. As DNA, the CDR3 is TGTGCCAGCAGCTCGAGGACTAGCGGGACCCGCGGGGAGCAGTTCTTC.

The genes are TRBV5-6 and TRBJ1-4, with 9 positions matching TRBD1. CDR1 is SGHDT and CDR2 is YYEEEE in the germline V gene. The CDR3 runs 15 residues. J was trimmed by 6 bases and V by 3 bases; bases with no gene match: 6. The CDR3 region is CASSSGTGRDEKLFF. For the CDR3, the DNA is TGTGCCAGCAGCTCGGGGACAGGGAGAGATGAAAAACTGTTTTTT.

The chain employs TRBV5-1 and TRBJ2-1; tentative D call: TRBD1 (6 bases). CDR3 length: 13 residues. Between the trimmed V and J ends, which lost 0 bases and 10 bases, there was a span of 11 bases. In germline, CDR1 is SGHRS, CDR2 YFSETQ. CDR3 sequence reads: CASSLGQASEQFF. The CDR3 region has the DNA TGCGCCAGCAGCTTGGGACAGGCCTCGGAGCAGTTCTTC.

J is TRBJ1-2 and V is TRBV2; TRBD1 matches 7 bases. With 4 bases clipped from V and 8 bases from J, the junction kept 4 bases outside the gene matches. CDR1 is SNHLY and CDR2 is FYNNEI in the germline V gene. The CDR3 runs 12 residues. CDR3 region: CASSVEGAGYTF. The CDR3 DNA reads TGTGCCAGCAGTGTAGAGGGGGCAGGCTACACCTTC.

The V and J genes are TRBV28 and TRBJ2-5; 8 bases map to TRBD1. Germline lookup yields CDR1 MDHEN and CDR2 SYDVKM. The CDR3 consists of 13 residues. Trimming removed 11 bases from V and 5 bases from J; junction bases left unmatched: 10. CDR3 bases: TGTGCCGGAAAGGACAGGGTTGTGGAGACCCAGTACTTC. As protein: CAGKDRVVETQYF.

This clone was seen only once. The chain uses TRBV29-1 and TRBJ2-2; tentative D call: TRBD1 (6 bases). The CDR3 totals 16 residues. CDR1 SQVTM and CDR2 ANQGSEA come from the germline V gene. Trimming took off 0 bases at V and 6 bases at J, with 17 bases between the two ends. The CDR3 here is CSVEEGLGARAGELFF. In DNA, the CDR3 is TGCAGCGTTGAAGAAGGCTTGGGGGCGCGTGCCGGGGAGCTGTTTTTT.

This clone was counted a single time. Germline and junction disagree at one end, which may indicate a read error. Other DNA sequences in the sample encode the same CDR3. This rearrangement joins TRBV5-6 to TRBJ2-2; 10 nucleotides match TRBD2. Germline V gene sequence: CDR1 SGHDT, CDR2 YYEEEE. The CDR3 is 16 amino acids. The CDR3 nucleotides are TGTGCCAGCAGCGATCTAGCGGGGGCGAACACTGGGGAGCTGTTTTTT. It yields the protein CASSDLAGANTGELFF.

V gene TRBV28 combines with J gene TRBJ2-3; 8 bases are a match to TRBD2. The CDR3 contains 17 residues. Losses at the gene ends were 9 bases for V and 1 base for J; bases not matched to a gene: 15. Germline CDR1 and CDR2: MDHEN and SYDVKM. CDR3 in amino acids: CASSGGGARYGTDTQYF. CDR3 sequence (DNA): TGTGCCAGTTCGGGGGGGGGTGCCCGATACGGCACAGATACGCAGTATTTT.

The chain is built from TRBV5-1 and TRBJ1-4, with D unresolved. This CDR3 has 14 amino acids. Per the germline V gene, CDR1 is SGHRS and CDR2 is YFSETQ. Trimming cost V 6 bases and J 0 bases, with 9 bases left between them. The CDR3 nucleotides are TGCGCCAGCAAAGAAACCGCAACTAATGAAAAACTGTTTTTT. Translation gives CASKETATNEKLFF.

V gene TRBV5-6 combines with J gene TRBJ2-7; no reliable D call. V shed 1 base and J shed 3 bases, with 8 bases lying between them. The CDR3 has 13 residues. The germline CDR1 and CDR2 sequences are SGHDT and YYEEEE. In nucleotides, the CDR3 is TGTGCCAGCAGCTTGCTGTGGGGCTACGAGCAGTACTTC. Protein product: CASSLLWGYEQYF.

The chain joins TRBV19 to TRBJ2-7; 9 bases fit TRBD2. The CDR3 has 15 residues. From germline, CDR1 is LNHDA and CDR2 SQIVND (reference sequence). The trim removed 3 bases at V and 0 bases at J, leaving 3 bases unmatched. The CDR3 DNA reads TGTGCCAGTAGTATGGGCGGGGGGGCCTCCTACGAGCAGTACTTC. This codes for CASSMGGGASYEQYF.

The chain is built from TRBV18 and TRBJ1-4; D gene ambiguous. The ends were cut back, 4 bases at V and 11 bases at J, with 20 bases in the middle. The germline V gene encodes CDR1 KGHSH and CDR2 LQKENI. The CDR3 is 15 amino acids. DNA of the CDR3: TGTGCCAGCTCACGAACAGACGCGTCCCCAATGAAACTGTTTTTT. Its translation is CASSRTDASPMKLFF.

CDR3 nucleotide sequence: TGTGCCAGCAGCTCGCAGGGGGCGCAGGGTTCACCCCTCCACTTT. Residues: CASSSQGAQGSPLHF. This chain joins TRBV7-2 and TRBJ1-6; TRBD1 agrees at 8 bases. Germline V gene sequence: CDR1 SGHTA, CDR2 FQGNSA. CDR3 length: 15 residues. J lost 9 bases, V lost 4 bases, and 8 bases had no gene match.

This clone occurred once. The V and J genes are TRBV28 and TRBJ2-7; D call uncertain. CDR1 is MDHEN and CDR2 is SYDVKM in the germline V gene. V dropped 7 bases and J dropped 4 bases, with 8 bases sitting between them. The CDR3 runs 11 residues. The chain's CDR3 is CASTWGYEQYF. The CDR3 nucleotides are TGTGCCAGCACTTGGGGTTACGAGCAGTACTTC.